This TCR beta chain was captured by sequencing in a study of shared clonotypes between healthy human individuals. Background on the study: CD4 naive and memory got three plates each, CD8 naive two, CD8 memory one.

TCRdb keeps only in-frame clones here, not all; method: immunoSEQ multiplex PCR. The table lists more than 600,000 clones, approximately 90% of them singletons. Selected positively for CCR7 and CD45RO-negative, naive CD8 cells excluded terminally differentiated effector memory CD45RA+ cells. All of the donors resided in Nashville, Tennessee, and each was a Caucasian adult. CDR3 length equals 14 residues. Germline V CDR1 and CDR2: SGHDT, YYEEEE. V shed 4 bases and J shed 4 bases, with 12 bases lying between them. The source material was naive CD8+ T cells sorted from blood. The source of this sequence is a man aged 25-40 years in good health. The chain combines TRBV5-6 with TRBJ2-1; perhaps D is TRBD1 or TRBD2 (5 bases each). In DNA, the CDR3 is TGTGCCAGCAGCCCCGATGGGGGTTACAATGAGCAGTTCTTC. Translation gives CASSPDGGYNEQFF.